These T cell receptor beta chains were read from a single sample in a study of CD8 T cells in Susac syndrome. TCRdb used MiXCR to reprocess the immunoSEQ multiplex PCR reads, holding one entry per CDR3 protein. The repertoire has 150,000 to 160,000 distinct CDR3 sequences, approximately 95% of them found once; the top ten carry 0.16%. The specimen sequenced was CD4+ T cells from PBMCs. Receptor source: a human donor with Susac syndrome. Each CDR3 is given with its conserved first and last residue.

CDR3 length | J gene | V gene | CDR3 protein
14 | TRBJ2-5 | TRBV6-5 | CASSQDRVQQTQYF
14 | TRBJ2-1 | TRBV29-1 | CSSGGTSAYNEQFF
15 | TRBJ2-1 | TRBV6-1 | CASSRASGGAGEQFF
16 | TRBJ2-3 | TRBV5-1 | CASSSLGSGAVDTQYF
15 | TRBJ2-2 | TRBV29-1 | CSVEAQLANTGELFF
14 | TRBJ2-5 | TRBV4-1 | CASSQGGLEETQYF
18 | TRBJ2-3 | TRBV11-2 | CASSFRGRGGHSTDTQYF
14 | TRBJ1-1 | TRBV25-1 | CASGRQGAYTEAFF
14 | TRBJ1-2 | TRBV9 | CASSAGLTYYGYTF
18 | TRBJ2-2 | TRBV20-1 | CSASGRKRGATNTGELFF
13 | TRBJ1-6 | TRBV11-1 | CASSERTVSPLHF
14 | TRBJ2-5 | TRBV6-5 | CASSPGTRRETQYF